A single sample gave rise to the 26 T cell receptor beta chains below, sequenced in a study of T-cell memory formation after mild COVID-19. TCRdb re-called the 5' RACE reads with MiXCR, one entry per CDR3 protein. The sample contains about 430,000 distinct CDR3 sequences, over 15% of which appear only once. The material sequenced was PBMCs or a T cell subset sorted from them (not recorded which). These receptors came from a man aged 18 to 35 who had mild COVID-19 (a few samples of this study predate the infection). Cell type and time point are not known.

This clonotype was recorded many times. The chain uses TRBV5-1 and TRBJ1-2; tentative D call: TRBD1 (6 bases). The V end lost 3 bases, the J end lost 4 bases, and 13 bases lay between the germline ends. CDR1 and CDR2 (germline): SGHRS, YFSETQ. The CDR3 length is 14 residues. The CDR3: CASSSRDTFYGYTF. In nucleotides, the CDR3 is TGCGCCAGCAGCTCCCGGGACACCTTCTATGGCTACACCTTC.

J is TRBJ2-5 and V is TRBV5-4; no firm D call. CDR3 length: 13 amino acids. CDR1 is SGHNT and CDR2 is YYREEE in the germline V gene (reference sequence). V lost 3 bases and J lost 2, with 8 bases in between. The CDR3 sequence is CASSSEHQETQYF. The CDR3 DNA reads TGTGCCAGCAGCTCGGAACATCAAGAGACCCAGTACTTC.

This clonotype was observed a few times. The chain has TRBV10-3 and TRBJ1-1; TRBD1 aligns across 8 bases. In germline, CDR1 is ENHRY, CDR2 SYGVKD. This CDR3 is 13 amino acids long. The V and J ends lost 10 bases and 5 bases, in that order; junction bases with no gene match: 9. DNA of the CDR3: TGTGCCACCTCCGGCACAGGGGGGACTGAAGCTTTCTTT. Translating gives CATSGTGGTEAFF.

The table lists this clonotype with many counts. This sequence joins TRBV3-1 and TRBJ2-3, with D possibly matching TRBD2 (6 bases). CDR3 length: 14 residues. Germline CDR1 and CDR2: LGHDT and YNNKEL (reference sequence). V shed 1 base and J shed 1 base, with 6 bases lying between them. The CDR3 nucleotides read TGTGCCAGCAGCCAAGCGGGGGGCACAGATACGCAGTATTTT. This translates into CASSQAGGTDTQYF.

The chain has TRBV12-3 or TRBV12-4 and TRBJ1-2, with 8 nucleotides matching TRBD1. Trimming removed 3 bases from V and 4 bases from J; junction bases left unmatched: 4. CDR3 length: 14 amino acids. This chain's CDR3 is CASSFAGGIYGYTF. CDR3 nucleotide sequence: TGTGCCAGCAGTTTTGCAGGGGGCATCTATGGCTACACCTTC.

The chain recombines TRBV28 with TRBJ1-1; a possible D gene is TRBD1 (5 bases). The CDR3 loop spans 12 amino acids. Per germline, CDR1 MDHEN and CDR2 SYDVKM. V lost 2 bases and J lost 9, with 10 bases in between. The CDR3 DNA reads TGTGCCAGCAGTTTAGGGACCCCTCAAGCTTTCTTT. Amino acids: CASSLGTPQAFF. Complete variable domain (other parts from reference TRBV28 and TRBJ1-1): DVKVTQSSRYLVKRTGEKVFLECVQDMDHENMFWYRQDPGLGLRLIYFSYDVKMKEKGDIPEGYSVSREKKERFSLILESASTNQTSMYLCASSLGTPQAFFGQGTRLTVV.

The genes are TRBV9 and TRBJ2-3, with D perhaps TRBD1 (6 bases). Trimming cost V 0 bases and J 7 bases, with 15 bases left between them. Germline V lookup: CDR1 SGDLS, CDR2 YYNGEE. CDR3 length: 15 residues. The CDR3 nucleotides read TGTGCCAGCAGCGTAGGGGGGCATTGGGGGCATACGCAGTATTTT. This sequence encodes CASSVGGHWGHTQYF.

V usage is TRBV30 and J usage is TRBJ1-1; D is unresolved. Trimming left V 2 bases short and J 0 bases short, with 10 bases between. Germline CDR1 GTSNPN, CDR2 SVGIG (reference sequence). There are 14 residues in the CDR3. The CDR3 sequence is CAWSYEGLNTEAFF. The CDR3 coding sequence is TGTGCCTGGAGTTACGAGGGTTTGAACACTGAAGCTTTCTTT.

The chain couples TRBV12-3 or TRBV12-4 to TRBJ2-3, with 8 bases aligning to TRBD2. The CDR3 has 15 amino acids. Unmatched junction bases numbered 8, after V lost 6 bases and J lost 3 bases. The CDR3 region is CASSHRGGGTDTQYF. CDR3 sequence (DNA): TGTGCCAGCAGCCATCGGGGCGGGGGGACAGATACGCAGTATTTT.

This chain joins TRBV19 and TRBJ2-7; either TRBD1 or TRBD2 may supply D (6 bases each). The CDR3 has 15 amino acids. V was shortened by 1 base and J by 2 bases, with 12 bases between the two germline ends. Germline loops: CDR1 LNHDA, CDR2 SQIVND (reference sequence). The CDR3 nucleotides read TGTGCCAGTAGTATAGGGAGGGGGGCCACCTACGAGCAGTACTTC. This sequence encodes CASSIGRGATYEQYF.

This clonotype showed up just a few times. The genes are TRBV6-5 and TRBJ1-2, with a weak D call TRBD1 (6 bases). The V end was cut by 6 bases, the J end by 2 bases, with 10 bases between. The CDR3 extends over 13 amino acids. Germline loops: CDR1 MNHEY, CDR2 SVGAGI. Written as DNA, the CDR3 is TGTGCCAGCAGGAGGGGGGGGAACTATGGCTACACCTTC. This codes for CASRRGGNYGYTF.

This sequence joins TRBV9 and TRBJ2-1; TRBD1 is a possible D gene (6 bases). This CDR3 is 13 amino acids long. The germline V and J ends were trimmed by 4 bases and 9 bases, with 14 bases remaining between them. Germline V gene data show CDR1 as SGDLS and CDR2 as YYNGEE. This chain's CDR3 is CASSPEGVVEQFF. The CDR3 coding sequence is TGTGCCAGCAGCCCAGAGGGGGTCGTTGAGCAGTTCTTC.

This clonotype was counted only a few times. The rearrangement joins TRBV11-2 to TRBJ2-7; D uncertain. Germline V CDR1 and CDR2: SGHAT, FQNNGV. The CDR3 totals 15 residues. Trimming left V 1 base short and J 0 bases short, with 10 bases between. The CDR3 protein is CASSLGHRSSYEQYV. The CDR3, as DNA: TGTGCCAGCAGCTTAGGGCACAGAAGCTCCTACGAGCAGTACGTC.

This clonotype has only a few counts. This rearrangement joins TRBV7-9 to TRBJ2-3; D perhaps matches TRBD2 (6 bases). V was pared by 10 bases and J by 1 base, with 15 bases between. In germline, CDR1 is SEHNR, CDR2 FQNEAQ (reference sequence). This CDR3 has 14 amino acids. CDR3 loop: CAITRGGGTDTQYF. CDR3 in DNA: TGTGCCATCACACGAGGCGGGGGCACAGATACGCAGTATTTT.

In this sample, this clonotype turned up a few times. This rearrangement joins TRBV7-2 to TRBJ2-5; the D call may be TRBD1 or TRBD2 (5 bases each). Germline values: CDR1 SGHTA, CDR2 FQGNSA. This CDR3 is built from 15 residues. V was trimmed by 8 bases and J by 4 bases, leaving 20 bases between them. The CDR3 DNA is TGTGCCAGCGGCGAACCCCGGGGCGGAGGAGAGACCCAGTACTTC. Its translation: CASGEPRGGGETQYF.

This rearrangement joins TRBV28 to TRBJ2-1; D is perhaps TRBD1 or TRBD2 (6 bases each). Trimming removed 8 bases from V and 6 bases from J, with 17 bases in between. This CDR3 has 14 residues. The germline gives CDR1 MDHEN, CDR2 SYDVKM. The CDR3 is CASGSPGGRNEQFF. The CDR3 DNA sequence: TGTGCCAGCGGTTCACCTGGGGGGCGCAATGAGCAGTTCTTC.

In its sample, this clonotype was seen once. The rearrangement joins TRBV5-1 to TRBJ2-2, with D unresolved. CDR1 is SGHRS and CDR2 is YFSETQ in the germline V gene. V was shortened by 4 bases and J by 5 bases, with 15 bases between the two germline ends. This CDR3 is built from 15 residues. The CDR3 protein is CASSQRHGRTGELFF. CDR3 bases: TGCGCCAGCAGCCAAAGACATGGACGAACCGGGGAGCTGTTTTTT.

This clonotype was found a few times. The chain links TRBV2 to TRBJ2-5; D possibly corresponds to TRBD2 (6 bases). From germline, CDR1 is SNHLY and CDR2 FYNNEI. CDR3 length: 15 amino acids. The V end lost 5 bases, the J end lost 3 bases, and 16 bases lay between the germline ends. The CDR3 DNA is TGTGCCAGCAGTCGCGAAAGGGGCGGGAAAGAGACCCAGTACTTC. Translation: CASSRERGGKETQYF.

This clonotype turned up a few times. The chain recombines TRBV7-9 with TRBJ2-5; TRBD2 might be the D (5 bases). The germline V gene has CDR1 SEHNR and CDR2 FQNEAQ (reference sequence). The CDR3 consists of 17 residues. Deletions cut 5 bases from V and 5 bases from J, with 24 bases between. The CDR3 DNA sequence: TGTGCCAGCAGCAGGAGGCGGACCCTCGCGGCCGCGGAGACCCAGTACTTC. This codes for CASSRRRTLAAAETQYF.

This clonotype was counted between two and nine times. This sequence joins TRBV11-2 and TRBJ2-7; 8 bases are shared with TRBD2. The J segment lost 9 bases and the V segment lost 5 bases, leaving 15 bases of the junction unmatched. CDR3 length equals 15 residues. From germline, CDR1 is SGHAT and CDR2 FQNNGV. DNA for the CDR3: TGTGCCAGCAGCCCAGATGTCGGGGGGGCTGTTGGGCAGTACTTC. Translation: CASSPDVGGAVGQYF.

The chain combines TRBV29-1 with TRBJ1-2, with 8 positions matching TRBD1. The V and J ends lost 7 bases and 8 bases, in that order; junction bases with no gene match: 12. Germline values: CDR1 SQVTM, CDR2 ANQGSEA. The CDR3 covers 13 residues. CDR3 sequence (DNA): TGCAGCGCCGCCGGGACAGGCGTAAGCGGCTACACCTTC. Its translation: CSAAGTGVSGYTF.

CDR3 bases: TGTGCCAGCAGTTCCGGGGACAGGGGCGGGGGCTACACCTTC. As protein: CASSSGDRGGGYTF. The rearrangement joins TRBV12-3 or TRBV12-4 to TRBJ1-2; TRBD1 matches at 10 bases. Trimming removed 4 bases from V and 8 bases from J; junction bases left unmatched: 7. This CDR3 has 14 residues.

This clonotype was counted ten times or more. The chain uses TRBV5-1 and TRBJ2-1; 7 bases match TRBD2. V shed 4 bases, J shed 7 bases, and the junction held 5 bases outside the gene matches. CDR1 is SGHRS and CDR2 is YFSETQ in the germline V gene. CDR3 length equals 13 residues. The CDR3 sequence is CASSPSGGNEQFF. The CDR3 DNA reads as TGCGCCAGCAGCCCCTCCGGGGGGAATGAGCAGTTCTTC. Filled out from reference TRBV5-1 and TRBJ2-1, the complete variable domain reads KAGVTQTPRYLIKTRGQQVTLSCSPISGHRSVSWYQQTPGQGLQFLFEYFSETQRNKGNFPGRFSGRQFSNSRSEMNVSTLELGDSALYLCASSPSGGNEQFFGPGTRLTVL.

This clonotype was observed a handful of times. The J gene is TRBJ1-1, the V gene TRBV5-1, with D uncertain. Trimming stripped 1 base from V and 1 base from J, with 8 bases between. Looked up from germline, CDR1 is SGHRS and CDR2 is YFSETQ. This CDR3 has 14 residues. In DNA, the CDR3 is TGCGCCAGCAGCTTGCAACAGCAGAACACTGAAGCTTTCTTT. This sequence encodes CASSLQQQNTEAFF.

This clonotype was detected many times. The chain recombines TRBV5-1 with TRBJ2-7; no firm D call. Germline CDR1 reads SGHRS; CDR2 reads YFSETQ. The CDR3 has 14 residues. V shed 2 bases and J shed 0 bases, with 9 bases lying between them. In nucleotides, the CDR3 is TGCGCCAGCAGCTTTGGGGTATCCTCCTACGAGCAGTACTTC. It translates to CASSFGVSSYEQYF.

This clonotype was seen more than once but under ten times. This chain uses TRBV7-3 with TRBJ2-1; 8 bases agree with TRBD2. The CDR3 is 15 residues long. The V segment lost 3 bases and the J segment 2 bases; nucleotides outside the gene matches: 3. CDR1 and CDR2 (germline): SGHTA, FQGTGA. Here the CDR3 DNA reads TGTGCCAGCAGCTTCACTAGCGGCACCTACAATGAGCAGTTCTTC. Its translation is CASSFTSGTYNEQFF.